A single sample gave rise to the 20 T cell receptor beta chains below, sequenced in a study of neurological immune-mediated disorders. MiXCR, run by TCRdb on the 5' RACE reads, gives a single entry per CDR3 protein. The table records 50,000 or so distinct CDR3 sequences, over 15% of them present only once. Sample: PBMCs. These receptors were obtained from a man aged 55-75 years in good health.

This clonotype occurred many times. The chain combines TRBV5-1 with TRBJ1-5; D uncertain. Looked up from germline, CDR1 is SGHRS and CDR2 is YFSETQ. The CDR3 length is 17 residues. The V gene lost 4 bases and the J gene lost 3 bases, with 20 bases spanning the gap. As DNA, the CDR3 is TGCGCCAGCAGCCTCGACGGGTCGGGAGGGTCCAATCAGCCCCAGCATTTT. Translation gives CASSLDGSGGSNQPQHF.

This clonotype was recorded many times. The chain employs TRBV15 and TRBJ1-3; D is ambiguous. Trimming took 4 bases from V and 0 from J, leaving 7 bases between them. This CDR3 has 14 residues. Germline V CDR1 and CDR2: LNHNV, YYDKDF (reference sequence). The CDR3 nucleotides are TGTGCCACCAGCACAGGCCACTCTGGAAACACCATATATTTT. This sequence encodes CATSTGHSGNTIYF.

This clonotype has at least ten counts. The chain uses TRBV24-1 and TRBJ1-5; D remains unclear. The germline gives CDR1 KGHDR, CDR2 SFDVKD. The length of the CDR3 is 14 residues. Between the trimmed V and J ends, which lost 3 bases and 2 bases, there was a span of 7 bases. In nucleotides, the CDR3 is TGTGCCACCAGTGATCGCACAGGCAATCAGCCCCAGCATTTT. It is translated as CATSDRTGNQPQHF.

In this sample, this clonotype turned up many times. The genes are TRBV6-5 and TRBJ2-1, with D perhaps TRBD2 (6 bases). Between the trimmed V and J ends, which lost 5 bases and 5 bases, there was a span of 16 bases. The CDR3 has 15 residues. Germline V gene data show CDR1 as MNHEY and CDR2 as SVGAGI. The CDR3 spells CASSRTSPRDNEQFF. The CDR3 nucleotides are TGTGCCAGCAGTCGAACTAGCCCTAGGGACAATGAGCAGTTCTTC.

This clonotype came up many times. The rearrangement joins TRBV5-1 to TRBJ1-1, with a tentative D call TRBD1 (6 bases). The CDR3 totals 14 residues. CDR1 SGHRS and CDR2 YFSETQ come from the germline V gene. The V end was cut by 3 bases, the J end by 1 base, with 10 bases between. The CDR3 sequence: CASSSGHKNTEAFF. CDR3 in DNA: TGCGCCAGCAGCTCGGGACACAAGAACACTGAAGCTTTCTTT.

In its sample, this clonotype was seen many times. This sequence joins TRBV24-1 and TRBJ2-2, with D perhaps given as TRBD1 or TRBD2 (5 bases each). V was shortened by 2 bases and J by 4 bases, with 16 bases between the two germline ends. From germline, CDR1 is KGHDR and CDR2 SFDVKD. CDR3 size: 17 residues. The CDR3 protein is CATSDWPPGPTTGELFF. The CDR3 nucleotides read TGTGCCACCAGTGATTGGCCCCCGGGACCCACCACCGGGGAGCTGTTTTTT.

The table lists this clonotype with many counts. This chain's CDR3 is CASSKTPTGVYEQYF. In DNA, the CDR3 is TGTGCCAGCAGCAAGACGCCGACAGGGGTCTACGAGCAGTACTTC. The chain couples TRBV9 to TRBJ2-7, with TRBD1 matching over 8 bases. The CDR3 is 15 residues long. Per the germline V gene, CDR1 is SGDLS and CDR2 is YYNGEE. The junction had 9 bases not matched to a gene; V was cut back by 4 bases and J by 3 bases.

This clonotype showed up many times. The chain is built from TRBV12-3 or TRBV12-4 and TRBJ2-7; D is perhaps TRBD1 or TRBD2 (5 bases each). Trimming stripped 5 bases from V and 8 bases from J, with 22 bases between. The CDR3 extends over 15 amino acids. CDR3: CASSRGTHTFLKQYF. CDR3 bases: TGTGCCAGCAGTCGAGGGACCCACACCTTTTTGAAGCAGTACTTC.

Ten or more counts support this clonotype. The chain has TRBV5-1 and TRBJ2-6, with D hard to call. V lost 5 bases, J lost 0 bases, and 9 bases lay in between. This CDR3 contains 15 residues. Germline V gene sequence: CDR1 SGHRS, CDR2 YFSETQ. CDR3 region: CASSLTGSGANVLTF. CDR3 sequence (DNA): TGCGCCAGCAGTCTTACGGGCTCTGGGGCCAACGTCCTGACTTTC.

A few counts support this clonotype. The rearrangement links TRBV15 to TRBJ2-7, with 14 nucleotides matching TRBD2. The CDR3 loop spans 17 amino acids. Germline CDR1 and CDR2: LNHNV and YYDKDF (reference sequence). V lost 1 base, J lost 4 bases, and 6 bases stayed unmatched. CDR3 DNA sequence: TGTGCCACCAGCAGAGGACTAGCGGGAGGGCTAACGTACGAGCAGTACTTC. Translation gives CATSRGLAGGLTYEQYF.

Many counts were recorded for this clonotype. The chain has TRBV12-3 or TRBV12-4 and TRBJ2-7, with 8 bases that match TRBD2. Trimming at V came to 3 bases and at J to 6 bases, leaving 7 bases not matched to a gene. The CDR3 is 14 amino acids. CDR3 loop: CASSFDSGGGEQYF. As DNA, the CDR3 is TGTGCCAGCAGTTTCGATTCGGGAGGGGGCGAGCAGTACTTC.

This clonotype has ten or more counts. The chain links TRBV20-1 to TRBJ2-1, with D possibly called TRBD1 or TRBD2 (5 bases each). Trimming cost V 7 bases and J 14 bases, with 21 bases left between them. The CDR3 has 12 residues. Germline CDR1 DFQATT, CDR2 SNEGSKA (reference sequence). The CDR3 sequence is CSVQGLDPEEFF. CDR3 in DNA: TGCAGTGTTCAGGGATTGGACCCGGAGGAGTTCTTC.

In this sample, this clonotype turned up many times. The rearrangement links TRBV5-1 to TRBJ2-6; D remains ambiguous. Germline V gives CDR1 SGHRS, CDR2 YFSETQ. Trimming removed 0 bases at V and 0 bases at J, with 10 bases between. CDR3 size: 17 residues. CDR3 sequence: CASSLGVLASGANVLTF. Here the CDR3 DNA reads TGCGCCAGCAGCTTGGGGGTTTTGGCCTCTGGGGCCAACGTCCTGACTTTC.

This clonotype was seen ten or more times. This chain joins TRBV7-2 and TRBJ2-7; D remains ambiguous. CDR1 and CDR2 (germline): SGHTA, FQGNSA. Trimming took off 4 bases at V and 7 bases at J, with 14 bases between the two ends. This CDR3 has 13 amino acids. CDR3 sequence reads: CASSSQTGREQYF. CDR3 coding DNA: TGTGCCAGCAGCTCCCAGACTGGGCGGGAGCAGTACTTC.

This clonotype was seen repeatedly, ten times or more. The V call is TRBV7-8, the J call TRBJ2-3; unclear D gene. Germline CDR1 SGHVS, CDR2 FQNEAQ. The V end lost 2 bases, the J end lost 1 base, and 7 bases lay between the germline ends. The length of the CDR3 is 14 residues. The CDR3 reads CASSLNKRTDTQYF. The CDR3 nucleotides read TGTGCCAGCAGCTTAAATAAGCGCACAGATACGCAGTATTTT.

The rearrangement uses TRBV29-1 and TRBJ2-7, with D perhaps matching TRBD1 or TRBD2 (6 bases each). This CDR3 region has 14 residues. Germline assignment: CDR1 SQVTM and CDR2 ANQGSEA. V lost 7 bases, J lost 5 bases, and 21 bases lay in between. The CDR3 DNA reads as TGCAGCGCCACCGGACCAACAGGGAGGAACGAGCAGTACTTC. This translates into CSATGPTGRNEQYF.

In its sample, this clonotype was seen once. No conserved phenylalanine or tryptophan is present at the end of the CDR3, so a read error is the likely explanation. Because the CDR3's place on the DNA is in doubt, the DNA is left out and the CDR3 is given as listed by TCRdb. This sequence joins TRBV5-1 and TRBJ2-5; TRBD2 is the table's D call, not checked against the DNA. Germline values: CDR1 SGHRS, CDR2 YFSETQ. The CDR3 is 15 amino acids in total, end residues counted. CDR3 amino acids: CASSKKREIGETPYL.

In this sample, this clonotype turned up many times. The V call is TRBV9, the J call TRBJ2-7; 11 bases line up with TRBD2. CDR3 size: 16 residues. CDR1 and CDR2 (germline): SGDLS, YYNGEE. With V trimmed by 4 bases and J by 0 bases, 6 bases remained unmatched. CDR3 loop: CASSISSGGSSYEQYF. The CDR3 nucleotides are TGTGCCAGCAGCATATCTAGCGGGGGGAGCTCCTACGAGCAGTACTTC.

This clonotype was observed at least ten times. The V gene is TRBV28, the J gene TRBJ2-1, with D tentatively TRBD2 (5 bases). The germline CDR1 and CDR2 sequences are MDHEN and SYDVKM. Trimming shortened V by 10 bases and J by 10 bases, and 23 bases separated the two germline ends. The CDR3 consists of 14 residues. CDR3 sequence: CATIPPTSGGEQFF. The CDR3 nucleotides read TGTGCCACTATACCCCCGACTTCCGGAGGCGAGCAGTTCTTC.

This clonotype was seen ten or more times. The chain links TRBV20-1 to TRBJ2-2; possibly TRBD1 or TRBD2 for D (5 bases each). CDR1 is DFQATT and CDR2 is SNEGSKA in the germline V gene (reference sequence). Deletions cut 1 base from V and 1 base from J, with 10 bases between. CDR3 length: 15 residues. CDR3 coding DNA: TGCAGTGCTAGAGGGACTGGGGGGAACACCGGGGAGCTGTTTTTT. Amino acids: CSARGTGGNTGELFF.